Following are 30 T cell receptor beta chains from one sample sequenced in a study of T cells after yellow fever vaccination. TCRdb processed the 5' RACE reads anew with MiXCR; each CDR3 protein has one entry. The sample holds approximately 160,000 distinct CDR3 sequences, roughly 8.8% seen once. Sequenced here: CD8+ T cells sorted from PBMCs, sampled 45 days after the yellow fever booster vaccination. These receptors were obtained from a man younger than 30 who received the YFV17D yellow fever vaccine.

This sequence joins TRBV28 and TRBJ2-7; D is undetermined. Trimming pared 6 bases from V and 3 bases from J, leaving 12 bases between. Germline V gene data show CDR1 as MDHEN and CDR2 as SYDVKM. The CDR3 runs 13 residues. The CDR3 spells CASSLRGVYEQYV. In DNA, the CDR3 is TGTGCCAGCAGCCTAAGAGGAGTCTACGAGCAGTACGTC.

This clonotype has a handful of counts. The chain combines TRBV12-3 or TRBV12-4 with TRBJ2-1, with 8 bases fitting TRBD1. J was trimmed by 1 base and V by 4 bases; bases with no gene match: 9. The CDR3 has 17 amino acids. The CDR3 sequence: CASSYLSGGLSYNEQFF. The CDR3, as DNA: TGTGCCAGCAGTTATTTGTCAGGGGGCCTATCCTACAATGAGCAGTTCTTC.

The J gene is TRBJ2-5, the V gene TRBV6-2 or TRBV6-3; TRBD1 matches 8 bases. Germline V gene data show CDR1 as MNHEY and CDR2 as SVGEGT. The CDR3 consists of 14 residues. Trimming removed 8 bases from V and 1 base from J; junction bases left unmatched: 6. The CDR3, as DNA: TGTGCCAGCGAGAAGGGACAGGTCCAAGAGACCCAGTACTTC. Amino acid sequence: CASEKGQVQETQYF.

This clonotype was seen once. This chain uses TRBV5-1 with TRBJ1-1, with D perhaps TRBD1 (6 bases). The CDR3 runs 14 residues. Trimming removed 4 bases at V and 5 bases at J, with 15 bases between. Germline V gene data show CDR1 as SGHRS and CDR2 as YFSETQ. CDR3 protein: CASSRGRGRTEAFF. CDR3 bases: TGCGCCAGCAGCCGAGGACGGGGGCGAACTGAAGCTTTCTTT. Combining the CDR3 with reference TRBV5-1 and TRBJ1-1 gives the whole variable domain KAGVTQTPRYLIKTRGQQVTLSCSPISGHRSVSWYQQTPGQGLQFLFEYFSETQRNKGNFPGRFSGRQFSNSRSEMNVSTLELGDSALYLCASSRGRGRTEAFFGQGTRLTVV.

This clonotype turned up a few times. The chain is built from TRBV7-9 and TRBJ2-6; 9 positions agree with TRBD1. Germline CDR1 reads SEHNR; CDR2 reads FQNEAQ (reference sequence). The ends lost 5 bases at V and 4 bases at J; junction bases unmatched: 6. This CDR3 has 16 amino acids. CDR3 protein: CASSPGTGRGANVLTF. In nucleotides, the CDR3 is TGTGCCAGCAGCCCCGGGACAGGGAGGGGGGCCAACGTCCTGACTTTC.

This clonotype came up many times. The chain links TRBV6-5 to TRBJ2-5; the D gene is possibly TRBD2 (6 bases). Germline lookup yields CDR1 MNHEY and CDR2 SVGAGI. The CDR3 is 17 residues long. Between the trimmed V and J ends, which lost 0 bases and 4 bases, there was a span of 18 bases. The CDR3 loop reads CASSYSSIPSGRETQYF. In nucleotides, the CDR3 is TGTGCCAGCAGTTACTCGAGTATTCCGAGCGGGCGAGAGACCCAGTACTTC.

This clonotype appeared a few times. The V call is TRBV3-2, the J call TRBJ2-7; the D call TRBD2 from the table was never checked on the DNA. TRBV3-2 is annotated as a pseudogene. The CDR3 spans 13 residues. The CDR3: CASSLRGGYEQYV. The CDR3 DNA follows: TGTGCCAGCAGCCTACGGGGAGGCTACGAGCAGTACGTC.

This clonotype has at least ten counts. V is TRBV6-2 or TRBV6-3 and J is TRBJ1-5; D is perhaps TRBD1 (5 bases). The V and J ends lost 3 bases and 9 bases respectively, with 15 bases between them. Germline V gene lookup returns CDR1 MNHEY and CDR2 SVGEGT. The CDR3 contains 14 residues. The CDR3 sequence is CASSYASGLSPQHF. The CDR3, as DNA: TGTGCCAGCAGTTATGCGTCAGGGCTCTCGCCCCAGCATTTT.

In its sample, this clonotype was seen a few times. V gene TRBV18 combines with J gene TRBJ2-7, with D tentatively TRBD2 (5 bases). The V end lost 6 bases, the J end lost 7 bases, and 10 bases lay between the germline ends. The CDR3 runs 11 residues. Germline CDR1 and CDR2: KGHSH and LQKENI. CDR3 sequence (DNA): TGTGCCAGCTCCCCATCGGGGGAGCAGTACTTC. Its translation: CASSPSGEQYF.

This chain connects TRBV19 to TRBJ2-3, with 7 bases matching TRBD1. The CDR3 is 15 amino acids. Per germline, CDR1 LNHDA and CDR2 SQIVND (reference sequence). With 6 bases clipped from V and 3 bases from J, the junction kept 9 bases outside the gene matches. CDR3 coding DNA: TGTGCCAGTAGCAGCCTAGAGGGGGCTACAGATACGCAGTATTTT. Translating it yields CASSSLEGATDTQYF. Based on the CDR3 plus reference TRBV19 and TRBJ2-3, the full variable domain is DGGITQSPKYLFRKEGQNVTLSCEQNLNHDAMYWYRQDPGQGLRLIYYSQIVNDFQKGDIAEGYSVSREKKESFPLTVTSAQKNPTAFYLCASSSLEGATDTQYFGPGTRLTVL.

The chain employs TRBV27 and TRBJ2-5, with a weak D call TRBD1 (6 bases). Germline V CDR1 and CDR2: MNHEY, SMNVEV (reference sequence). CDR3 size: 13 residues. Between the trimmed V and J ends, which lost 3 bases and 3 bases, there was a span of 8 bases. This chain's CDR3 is CASSFSGEETQYF. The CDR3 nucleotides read TGTGCCAGCAGTTTTTCAGGGGAAGAGACCCAGTACTTC.

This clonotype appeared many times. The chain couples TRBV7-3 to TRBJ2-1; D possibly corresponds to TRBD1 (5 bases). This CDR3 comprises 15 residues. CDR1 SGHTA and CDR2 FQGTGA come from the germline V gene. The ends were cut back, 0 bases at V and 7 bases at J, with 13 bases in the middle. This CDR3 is CASSLTPGSVNEQFF. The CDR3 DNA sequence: TGTGCCAGCAGCTTAACCCCAGGGTCGGTAAATGAGCAGTTCTTC.

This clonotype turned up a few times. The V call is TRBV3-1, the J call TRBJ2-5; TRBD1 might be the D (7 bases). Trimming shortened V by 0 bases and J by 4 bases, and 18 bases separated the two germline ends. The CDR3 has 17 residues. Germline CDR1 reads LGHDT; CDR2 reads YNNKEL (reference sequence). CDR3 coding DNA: TGTGCCAGCAGCCAAGATCGCCAGGGGGGCGGAGGAGAGACCCAGTACTTC. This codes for CASSQDRQGGGGETQYF.

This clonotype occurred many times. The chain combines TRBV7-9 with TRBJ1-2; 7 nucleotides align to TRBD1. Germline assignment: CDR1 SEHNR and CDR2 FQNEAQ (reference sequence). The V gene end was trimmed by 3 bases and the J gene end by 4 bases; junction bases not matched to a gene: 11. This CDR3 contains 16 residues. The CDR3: CASSFGGQNILYGYTF. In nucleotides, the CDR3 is TGTGCCAGCAGCTTTGGGGGACAGAATATTCTCTATGGCTACACCTTC.

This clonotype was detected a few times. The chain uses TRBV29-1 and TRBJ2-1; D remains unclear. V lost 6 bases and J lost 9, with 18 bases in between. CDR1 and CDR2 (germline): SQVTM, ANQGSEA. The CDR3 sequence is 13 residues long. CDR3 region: CSVRAGLPGEQFF. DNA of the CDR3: TGCAGCGTAAGGGCAGGTCTTCCCGGTGAGCAGTTCTTC.

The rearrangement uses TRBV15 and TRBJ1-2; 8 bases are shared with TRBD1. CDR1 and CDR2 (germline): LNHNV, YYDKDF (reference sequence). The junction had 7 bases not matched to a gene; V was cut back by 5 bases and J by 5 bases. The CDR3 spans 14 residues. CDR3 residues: CATSPGDRPYGYTF. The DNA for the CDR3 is TGTGCCACCAGCCCAGGGGACAGGCCGTATGGCTACACCTTC.

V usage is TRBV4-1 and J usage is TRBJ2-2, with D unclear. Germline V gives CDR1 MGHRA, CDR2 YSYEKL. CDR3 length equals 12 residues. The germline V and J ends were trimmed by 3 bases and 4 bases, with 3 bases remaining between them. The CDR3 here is CASSQTTGELFF. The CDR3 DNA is TGCGCCAGCAGCCAGACCACCGGGGAGCTGTTTTTT.

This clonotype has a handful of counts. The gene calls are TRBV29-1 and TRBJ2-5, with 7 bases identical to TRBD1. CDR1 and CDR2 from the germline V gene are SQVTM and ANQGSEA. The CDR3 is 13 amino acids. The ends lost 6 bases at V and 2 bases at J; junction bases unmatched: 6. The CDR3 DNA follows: TGCAGCGTCCGAGTGACAGGGCAAGAGACCCAGTACTTC. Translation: CSVRVTGQETQYF.

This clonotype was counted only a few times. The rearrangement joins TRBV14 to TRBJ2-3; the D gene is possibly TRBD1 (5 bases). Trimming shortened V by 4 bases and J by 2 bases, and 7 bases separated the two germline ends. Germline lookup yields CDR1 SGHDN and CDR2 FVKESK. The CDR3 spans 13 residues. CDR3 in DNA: TGTGCCAGCAGCCCAGGGAACACAGATACGCAGTATTTT. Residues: CASSPGNTDTQYF.

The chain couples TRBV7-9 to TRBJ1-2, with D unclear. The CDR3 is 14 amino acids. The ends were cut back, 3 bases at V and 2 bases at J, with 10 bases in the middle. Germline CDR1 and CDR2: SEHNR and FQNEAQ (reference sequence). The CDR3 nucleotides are TGTGCCAGCAGCTTTCGACAACCGAACTATGGCTACACCTTC. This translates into CASSFRQPNYGYTF.

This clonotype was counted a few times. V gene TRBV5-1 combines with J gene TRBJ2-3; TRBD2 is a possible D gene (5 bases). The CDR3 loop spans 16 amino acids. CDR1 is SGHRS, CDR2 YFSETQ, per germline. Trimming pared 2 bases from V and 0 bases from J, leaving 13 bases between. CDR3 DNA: TGCGCCAGCAGCTTTCTCGGGGTGACTAGCACAGATACGCAGTATTTT. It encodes CASSFLGVTSTDTQYF.

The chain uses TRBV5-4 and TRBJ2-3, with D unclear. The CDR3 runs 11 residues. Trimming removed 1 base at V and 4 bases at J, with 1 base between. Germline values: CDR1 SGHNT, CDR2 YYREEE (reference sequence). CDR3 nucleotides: TGTGCCAGCAGCTTGTCAGATACGCAGTATTTT. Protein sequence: CASSLSDTQYF.

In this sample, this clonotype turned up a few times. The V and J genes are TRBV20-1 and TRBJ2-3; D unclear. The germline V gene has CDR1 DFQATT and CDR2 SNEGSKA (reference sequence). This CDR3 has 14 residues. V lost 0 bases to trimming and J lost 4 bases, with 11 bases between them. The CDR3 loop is CSARDRRWADTQYF. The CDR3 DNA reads TGCAGTGCTAGAGATAGGCGATGGGCAGATACGCAGTATTTT.

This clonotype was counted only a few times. CDR3 DNA sequence: TGTGCCACCAGCACATTTCCCCCTGCGGGCCACCCCTACGAGCAGTACGTC. This sequence encodes CATSTFPPAGHPYEQYV. V is TRBV15 and J is TRBJ2-7; maybe TRBD2 (5 bases). The CDR3 is made up of 17 amino acids. Germline V lookup: CDR1 LNHNV, CDR2 YYDKDF (reference sequence). The germline V and J ends were trimmed by 4 bases and 2 bases, with 21 bases remaining between them.

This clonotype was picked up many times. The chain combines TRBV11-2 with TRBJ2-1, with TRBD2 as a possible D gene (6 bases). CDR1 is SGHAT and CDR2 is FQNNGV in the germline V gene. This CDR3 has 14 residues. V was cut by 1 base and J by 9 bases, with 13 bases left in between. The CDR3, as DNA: TGTGCCAGCAGCTTAGCGGGGGAAGCAGGTGAGCAGTTCTTC. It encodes CASSLAGEAGEQFF.

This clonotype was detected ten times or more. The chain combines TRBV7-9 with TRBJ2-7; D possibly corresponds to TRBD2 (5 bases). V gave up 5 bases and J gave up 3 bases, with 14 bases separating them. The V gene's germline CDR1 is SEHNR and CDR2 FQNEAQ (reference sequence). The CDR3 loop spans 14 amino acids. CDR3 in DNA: TGTGCCAGCAGCCCGGACGAGGGATTCTACGAGCAGTACGTC. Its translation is CASSPDEGFYEQYV.

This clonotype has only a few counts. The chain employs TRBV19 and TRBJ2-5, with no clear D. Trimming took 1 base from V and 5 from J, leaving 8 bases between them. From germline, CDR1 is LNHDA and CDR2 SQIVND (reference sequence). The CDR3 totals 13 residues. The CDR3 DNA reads TGTGCCAGTAGTATAGGTACAGCGGAGACCCAGTACTTC. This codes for CASSIGTAETQYF.

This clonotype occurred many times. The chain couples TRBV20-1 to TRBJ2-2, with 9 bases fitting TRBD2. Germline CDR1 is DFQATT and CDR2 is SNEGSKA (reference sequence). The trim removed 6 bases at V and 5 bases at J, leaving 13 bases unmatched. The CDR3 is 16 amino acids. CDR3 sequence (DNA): TGCAGTGCAGTCCCTGATTCCAGCGGGGGGACCGGGGAGCTGTTTTTT. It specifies CSAVPDSSGGTGELFF.

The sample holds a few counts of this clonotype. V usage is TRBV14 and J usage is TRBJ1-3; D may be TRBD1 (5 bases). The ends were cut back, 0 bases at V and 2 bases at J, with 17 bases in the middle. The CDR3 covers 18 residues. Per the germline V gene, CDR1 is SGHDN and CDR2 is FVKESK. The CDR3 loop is CASSQEVTWQGPGNTIYF. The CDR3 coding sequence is TGTGCCAGCAGCCAAGAAGTGACTTGGCAGGGCCCTGGAAACACCATATATTTT. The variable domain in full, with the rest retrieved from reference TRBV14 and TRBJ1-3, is EAGVTQFPSHSVIEKGQTVTLRCDPISGHDNLYWYRRVMGKEIKFLLHFVKESKQDESGMPNNRFLAERTGGTYSTLKVQPAELEDSGVYFCASSQEVTWQGPGNTIYFGEGSWLTVV.

For the CDR3, the DNA is TGTGCCAGCAGGGACAGGTCAGGGAACACTGAAGCTTTCTTT. Its protein is CASRDRSGNTEAFF. V and J are TRBV28 and TRBJ1-1; 7 bases align to TRBD1. V lost 6 bases to trimming and J lost 1 base; unmatched junction nucleotides: 5. The CDR3 runs to 14 residues. Germline CDR1 is MDHEN and CDR2 is SYDVKM.